One sample yielded the 7 T cell receptor beta chains listed below, sequenced in a study of T-cell reconstitution after alpha-beta-depleted transplantation in children. Unique molecular identifiers featured in how the TCRbeta library was prepared. TCRdb fed the PCR reads into MiXCR, producing one record per CDR3 protein. Among approximately 230,000 distinct CDR3 sequences, more than 20% were seen once, and the ten largest hold about 4.8%. Here the sequenced sample was PBMCs, mostly from graft donor cells, taken 360 days after TCRalphabeta/CD19-depleted stem cell transplant. The receptors come from a female patient aged 2-10 years who had a stem cell transplant for congenital amegakaryocytic thrombocytopenia, so the T cells may come from the graft donor.

This clonotype has just a few counts. This chain connects TRBV5-1 to TRBJ2-2; D not resolved. This CDR3 comprises 15 residues. V gave up 3 bases and J gave up 0 bases, with 9 bases separating them. Germline V gene lookup returns CDR1 SGHRS and CDR2 YFSETQ. CDR3 in amino acids: CASSYQIANTGELFF. The CDR3 coding sequence is TGCGCCAGCAGCTACCAAATAGCGAACACCGGGGAGCTGTTTTTT.

The chain employs TRBV7-6 and TRBJ1-1; tentatively, D is TRBD1 (6 bases). V lost 6 bases and J lost 5, with 19 bases in between. The CDR3 sequence is 15 residues long. CDR1 is SGHVS and CDR2 is FNYEAQ in the germline V gene. The CDR3 reads CASSPVVGGRTEAFF. CDR3 nucleotide sequence: TGTGCCAGCAGTCCCGTGGTGGGGGGGCGAACTGAAGCTTTCTTT.

This clonotype was counted at least ten times. The chain recombines TRBV12-3 or TRBV12-4 with TRBJ1-5, with 8 bases identical to TRBD1. V lost 2 bases to trimming and J lost 6 bases; unmatched junction nucleotides: 3. CDR3 length: 14 amino acids. Here the CDR3 DNA reads TGTGCCAGCAGTTTAACAGGGGGGAGTCAGCCCCAGCATTTT. Amino acid sequence: CASSLTGGSQPQHF.

The chain uses TRBV6-5 and TRBJ2-1; D remains ambiguous. Germline V gene data show CDR1 as MNHEY and CDR2 as SVGAGI. The V end lost 2 bases, the J end lost 6 bases, and 14 bases lay between the germline ends. This CDR3 has 15 amino acids. The CDR3 loop reads CASSYRPDSLNEQFF. Written as DNA, the CDR3 is TGTGCCAGCAGTTACAGACCCGACTCTCTCAATGAGCAGTTCTTC.

This clonotype was seen only a few times. This sequence joins TRBV6-1 and TRBJ1-1, with 7 bases aligning to TRBD1. V lost 5 bases and J lost 0; bases outside the gene matches: 9. Germline CDR1 MNHNS, CDR2 SASEGT. The length of the CDR3 is 16 residues. CDR3 coding DNA: TGTGCCAGCAGTCGCGCACAGGGGCCCGTGAACACTGAAGCTTTCTTT. This sequence encodes CASSRAQGPVNTEAFF.

This chain connects TRBV20-1 to TRBJ1-2; D gene uncertain. CDR1 and CDR2 from the germline V gene are DFQATT and SNEGSKA (reference sequence). This CDR3 has 13 amino acids. V was pared by 7 bases and J by 4 bases, with 16 bases between. DNA of the CDR3: TGCAGTGTTGGGTTCGGTCTAATCTATGGCTACACCTTC. Translated, it gives CSVGFGLIYGYTF.

V is TRBV15 and J is TRBJ1-1; no clear D. Trimming pared 6 bases from V and 1 base from J, leaving 12 bases between. The germline V gene has CDR1 LNHNV and CDR2 YYDKDF (reference sequence). The CDR3 has 14 residues. In DNA, the CDR3 is TGTGCCACCAGTATCCGGGCCTCGAACACTGAAGCTTTCTTT. Translation gives CATSIRASNTEAFF.